The 17 T cell receptor beta chains in this list originate from one sample, sequenced in a study of control samples from healthy donors and cancer patients. The method was immunoSEQ multiplex PCR; TCRdb's version includes in-frame clones alone and lacks a portion of them. This sample has roughly 450,000 clones, with 80% to 95% found just once. The source material was PBMCs. Receptors were obtained from a man aged 35-49 years with head and neck cancer.

This chain joins TRBV11-3 and TRBJ2-3; D uncertain. V lost 0 bases and J 4 bases, leaving 2 bases between the germline ends. Germline CDR1 is SGHNT and CDR2 is YENEEA. The CDR3 contains 12 residues. CDR3: CASSLESDTQYF. Written as DNA, the CDR3 is TGTGCCAGCAGCTTAGAGTCAGATACGCAGTATTTT.

The V call is TRBV9, the J call TRBJ1-2, with D perhaps matching TRBD1 (6 bases). Germline V gene data show CDR1 as SGDLS and CDR2 as YYNGEE. The CDR3 loop spans 15 amino acids. Trimming shortened V by 0 bases and J by 5 bases, and 14 bases separated the two germline ends. Here the CDR3 DNA reads TGTGCCAGCAGCGTAGCTACGGGGGCTGGGTATGGCTACACCTTC. This codes for CASSVATGAGYGYTF.

This clone has a single count. The chain is built from TRBV6-2 or TRBV6-3 and TRBJ2-7; no clear D gene. The germline V and J ends were trimmed by 2 bases and 3 bases, with 8 bases remaining between them. This CDR3 comprises 13 residues. Germline V gives CDR1 MNHEY, CDR2 SVGEGT. CDR3 DNA: TGTGCCAGCAGTTACCCGGGCAGCTACGAGCAGTACTTC. It yields the protein CASSYPGSYEQYF.

The gene calls are TRBV18 and TRBJ1-1; D gene unclear. In germline, CDR1 is KGHSH, CDR2 LQKENI. V lost 6 bases to trimming and J lost 2 bases, with 4 bases between them. The CDR3 sequence is 11 residues long. The CDR3 spells CASSPNTEAFF. CDR3 bases: TGTGCCAGCTCTCCTAACACTGAAGCTTTCTTT.

This chain joins TRBV5-1 and TRBJ2-1; 11 bases are shared with TRBD2. CDR3 length: 17 residues. CDR1 SGHRS and CDR2 YFSETQ come from the germline V gene. V shed 0 bases, J shed 5 bases, and the junction held 7 bases outside the gene matches. CDR3 amino acids: CASSLVLAGETNNEQFF. The CDR3 nucleotides read TGCGCCAGCAGCTTGGTACTAGCGGGAGAGACAAACAATGAGCAGTTCTTC.

This clone came up once. The chain couples TRBV19 to TRBJ2-5, with D perhaps being TRBD1 or TRBD2 (7 bases each). The V gene lost 5 bases and the J gene lost 1 base, with 14 bases spanning the gap. CDR3 length: 15 residues. Germline V gives CDR1 LNHDA, CDR2 SQIVND (reference sequence). Written as DNA, the CDR3 is TGTGCCAGTAGTTCCCCAGGGGGGGGCCAAGAGACCCAGTACTTC. Translating gives CASSSPGGGQETQYF.

A note on this clone: Other DNA sequences in this sample translate to the same CDR3. The chain employs TRBV28 and TRBJ2-7; D remains ambiguous. Germline CDR1 is MDHEN and CDR2 is SYDVKM. V was pared by 6 bases and J by 0 bases, with 6 bases between. The CDR3 covers 12 residues. The CDR3 reads CASRVSSYEQYF. The CDR3 bases are TGTGCCAGCAGGGTAAGCTCCTACGAGCAGTACTTC.

This sequence joins TRBV9 and TRBJ2-5; TRBD1 or TRBD2 may be the D gene (6 bases each). Per germline, CDR1 SGDLS and CDR2 YYNGEE. This CDR3 has 17 amino acids. The ends were cut back, 2 bases at V and 4 bases at J, with 21 bases in the middle. CDR3 protein: CASSVGGTRGSRETQYF. The CDR3 bases are TGTGCCAGCAGCGTGGGGGGCACCAGGGGATCTCGAGAGACCCAGTACTTC.

The chain uses TRBV11-2 and TRBJ1-6; D unresolved. Trimming removed 0 bases at V and 0 bases at J, with 15 bases between. CDR3 length: 19 amino acids. The V gene's germline CDR1 is SGHAT and CDR2 FQNNGV. CDR3 DNA sequence: TGTGCCAGCAGCTTAGATGAGGTGGGCCGGAGCTCCTATAATTCACCCCTCCACTTT. Encoded protein: CASSLDEVGRSSYNSPLHF.

This clone occurred once. The CDR3 loop is CASSGTWGYTF. For the CDR3, the DNA is TGTGCCAGCAGCGGAACATGGGGCTACACCTTC. This chain links TRBV3-1 (or the pseudogene TRBV3-2) with TRBJ1-2; no firm D call. This CDR3 is 11 amino acids long. Germline CDR1 is LGHDT and CDR2 is YNNKEL (reference sequence). V was cut by 5 bases and J by 8 bases, with 9 bases left in between.

This clone has a single count. CDR3 amino acids: CASSVEGGADGYTF. For the CDR3, the DNA is TGTGCCAGCAGCGTAGAAGGGGGCGCGGATGGCTACACCTTC. This chain uses TRBV9 with TRBJ1-2; 7 bases are shared with TRBD1. Germline V gives CDR1 SGDLS, CDR2 YYNGEE. With V trimmed by 0 bases and J by 6 bases, 5 bases remained unmatched. This CDR3 is 14 amino acids long.

This clone occurred once. At one end, the junction sequence differs from germline, possibly due to a read error. The rearrangement links TRBV7-7 to TRBJ2-1; 10 bases agree with TRBD1. The CDR3 runs 15 residues. Germline V gene lookup returns CDR1 SSHAT and CDR2 FNYEAQ (reference sequence). In DNA, the CDR3 is TGTGCTAGCAGCCCTGCCGGGACAGGGGCACATGAGCAGTTCTTC. Translation gives CASSPAGTGAHEQFF.

This clone has just one count. This chain links TRBV5-1 with TRBJ1-2; perhaps TRBD1 as D (6 bases). The germline V gene encodes CDR1 SGHRS and CDR2 YFSETQ. The CDR3 totals 15 residues. V dropped 4 bases and J dropped 8 bases, with 21 bases sitting between them. CDR3 sequence (DNA): TGCGCCAGCAGCCGACAGGACCCCGCTTCTGGCGGCTACACCTTC. Translation gives CASSRQDPASGGYTF.

This chain uses TRBV4-3 with TRBJ2-7; either TRBD1 or TRBD2 may fit D (5 bases each). The V gene's germline CDR1 is LGHNA and CDR2 YSLEER. The CDR3 runs 16 residues. With 0 bases removed from V and 0 bases from J, the gap between germline ends came to 12 bases. Here the CDR3 reads CASSQDLGEFSYEQYF. In DNA form, the CDR3 reads TGCGCCAGCAGCCAAGATTTAGGGGAGTTCTCCTACGAGCAGTACTTC.

In its sample, this clone was seen a few times. This rearrangement joins TRBV10-3 to TRBJ2-7; TRBD2 matches 11 bases. The germline V gene has CDR1 ENHRY and CDR2 SYGVKD. The CDR3 contains 15 residues. After removal of 4 bases from V and 3 bases from J, the junction contained 5 bases not matched to a gene. CDR3 coding DNA: TGTGCCATCAGTGCGGCTACTAGCGGGAGCTACGAGCAGTACTTC. Its translation: CAISAATSGSYEQYF.

V gene TRBV6-5 combines with J gene TRBJ1-6; TRBD1 might be the D (6 bases). The germline CDR1 and CDR2 sequences are MNHEY and SVGAGI. The CDR3 loop spans 14 amino acids. The V and J ends lost 6 bases and 9 bases respectively, with 15 bases between them. The CDR3 here is CASRSRGDGSPLHF. CDR3 bases: TGTGCCAGCAGAAGCAGGGGAGACGGTTCACCCCTCCACTTT.

This clone was seen a single time. DNA of the CDR3: TGTGCCAGCAGCCAACTGGGACAGGTTTTTCCTGGAAACACCATATATTTT. Its protein product is CASSQLGQVFPGNTIYF. V usage is TRBV16 and J usage is TRBJ1-3, with 8 bases identical to TRBD1. V lost 2 bases to trimming and J lost 2 bases; unmatched junction nucleotides: 8. The CDR3 extends over 17 amino acids. From germline, CDR1 is KGHSY and CDR2 FQNENV.